This TCR beta chain is from a study of cytomegalovirus exposure and HLA in healthy donors (dated by TCRdb to the late 2010s). In the study overall: An earlier analysis of roughly 630 of the donors reported 276 Gb of sequence data and roughly 100 million unique TCR beta sequences from 190 million or so T cells. Across some 400 genotyped donors of the cohort, an average of approximately 240,000 unique TCR beta nucleotide sequences per donor were sequenced, and around 20% of those sequences were non-productive. Roughly five DR-DQ haplotypes were handled as single units for association and clustering, since linkage in the cohort was strong. An early release that covered about 600 HLA-typed donors contained approximately 320 gigabases of sequencing data and tens of millions of unique TCR sequences. A later analysis re-analyzed previously published TCR beta repertoires from approximately 700 donors and added high-resolution HLA genotyping to study TCR occurrence patterns. The T cell repertoires of roughly 660 subjects were profiled by immunosequencing and related to cytomegalovirus serostatus. To predict cytomegalovirus infection status, the study combined high-throughput TCR immunosequencing, statistical association of individual TCRs with disease status, and machine learning. In an earlier analysis of 587 of the donors, high-throughput TCR beta sequencing was used to judge whether each TCR beta V gene segment behaved as functional or pseudogenic. The study aimed to test whether cataloging public T cell receptors could reveal signatures of past pathogen exposure. Among the roughly 400 genotyped donors, approximately 81% belonged to the genetic ancestry cluster associated with self-reported Caucasian donors. Genome-wide SNP genotypes for about 60% of the roughly 700 donors were used in a later genetic analysis, which treated that subset as a discovery cohort. HLA typing included class I and class II loci at four-digit resolution. Donor age, sex, ethnicity and CMV serostatus were compiled together with the repertoire data. The later analysis used no new phenotypic data to find candidate immune exposures, relying instead on TCR beta sequences and their occurrence across donors. A separate validation cohort of approximately 130 different subjects was used in addition to the roughly 720-subject first cohort. The number of donors typed differed by locus, with roughly 629-640 for A, B, C, DRB1 and DQB1, around 500 for DQA1, approximately 570 for DPA1, and around 460 for DPB1. All discovery cohort repertoires had been generated on a single sequencing platform.

In total, just over 650 healthy bone marrow donors made up the cohort. All cohort members were sampled while nominally healthy, although unrecorded immune exposures were likely present. The donor tested CMV seropositive and was one of the 289 seropositive cohort members. A peripheral blood sample was provided by each donor, and peripheral blood mononuclear cells were used for TCR beta sequencing. The Qiagen DNeasy Blood Extraction Kit was used to extract genomic DNA from the blood cell samples. A note on this clone: Its antigen is not yet known. One base away there is no much larger clone; base qualities are not given.

The library came from the immunoSEQ multiplex PCR assay. For the multiplex PCR, a mixture combining 60 forward primers for TCR Vbeta segments and 13 reverse primers for TCR Jbeta segments was used. A multiplex PCR assay on genomic DNA amplified the CDR3 region of rearranged TCR beta genes. Amplified TCR beta libraries were sequenced as 87-base-pair reads on the Illumina HiSeq System. Concerning the study's data processing: Across the 670 or so repertoires, a later analysis counted tens of millions of unique TCR beta chains, some 11 million of which were shared by at least two donors. Raw reads were error-corrected and collapsed into unique sequences with a nearest-neighbor algorithm that merged closely related sequences to remove PCR and sequencing errors. To assign V, D and J gene segments, CDR3 sequences were aligned to IMGT reference sequences. For a sequence to be retained, at least a six-nucleotide match to both a V gene segment and a J gene segment was required. A rearrangement counted as productive if the CDR3 had no stop codons and remained in frame with V and J, and every other rearrangement counted as non-productive. CDR3 was defined according to IMGT convention as the region running from the second conserved V-encoded cysteine to the conserved J-encoded phenylalanine. In an earlier analysis of 550 to 650 of the donors, sequences lacking an unambiguous match to a single V gene segment were excluded. An earlier analysis of fewer than 750 of the donors classified V segments as functional when productive rearrangements were above 56.7% and as segregating when the standard deviation between donors was above 5%. To diagnose cytomegalovirus status from the catalog of TCR beta chain sequences, a statistical classification framework was built. In a later analysis, V and J genes were assigned by comparing TCR nucleotide sequences against IMGT/GENE-DB human TR gene sequences. The TCRdist pipeline was used in a later analysis to assign CDR3 sequences and most-parsimonious VDJ recombination scenarios. In a later analysis, every TCR beta chain was defined by the combination of its CDR3 amino acid sequence and its V-gene family, and reads without a unique V-gene family were dropped. To address suspected cross-contamination and a sequencing artifact, a later analysis removed over 500 highly shared, low-generation-probability nucleotide sequences. A later analysis calculated a clonal expansion index for each public chain from normalized within-repertoire ranks of inferred template counts. In a later analysis, generation probabilities were computed using a VDJ recombination model fitted to out-of-frame rearrangements, and the results were checked against IGoR. A later analysis scored TCR-TCR, TCR-HLA and TCR-CMV co-occurrence with hypergeometric tests, applying a repertoire-size bias correction to TCR pairs. False discovery rates were estimated in a later analysis by permuting HLA or CMV assignments 20 times. A later analysis grouped co-occurring TCRs with DBSCAN, adding TCRdist sequence similarity when clustering within HLA-allele-positive subsets. Repertoires with fewer than 30,000 or more than 120,000 public chains were left out of co-occurrence clustering, as were five repertoires with anomalous nucleotide sharing. Entries here come from immuneACCESS through TCRdb and include only in-frame sequences with V and J called. Some clones fail to appear in such tables; in the studies checked, an unresolved V gene covers under half of the shortfall, and the cause of the remainder is unknown. V and J calls and clone size are copied from that table; D and trimming were computed from the DNA. For this sample the table gives tens of thousands of clones, of which roughly 60% were detected only once. Of the sample, roughly 6% falls within the top ten clones.

Overall study results and their limits: The classifier was reported to diagnose cytomegalovirus status with high specificity and sensitivity in both the original cohort and the validation cohort. In a later genetic analysis, fewer N-insertions in productive TCRs were reported among donors in an Asian-associated ancestry cluster than the 666-donor mean. Immune exposure information for the cohort was limited to CMV serostatus. A further reported finding was that TCR beta sequences accurately predicted the HLA-A and HLA-B alleles for most subjects in the first cohort. At a false discovery rate of 0.05, a later analysis linked approximately 18,000 TCR beta sequences to specific HLA alleles. Assigning TCR associations to individual alleles was difficult when HLA alleles, especially DR and DQ, strongly co-occurred. Over 15 rarely observed V segments, including chromosome 9 orphons, were excluded from the earlier analysis of just under 600 of the donors because counts were too low. In vitro tests confirmed that a few of the cytomegalovirus-associated TCR beta chains recognize cytomegalovirus antigens. The 87-base-pair reads could not distinguish some IMGT-functional V segments, including TRBV6-2 and TRBV6-3, so those segments were excluded. Most TCR sequences were seen in very few donors, while some public TCRs were found in many individuals. In the study, about 150 TCR beta chains were listed as associated with cytomegalovirus. According to a later analysis, most CMV-associated TCR beta chains appeared to be HLA-restricted, and the HLA associations seemed to be driven largely by CMV exposure. Compared with equally common non-associated chains, HLA-associated TCR beta chains in a later analysis were more clonally expanded and had lower generation probabilities. In this cohort, only TCR beta chains were sequenced, and detectable features were limited by the absence of alpha or paired-chain data. HLA typing was unavailable for some donors at each locus, so association tests used only the typed subset. A later analysis reported that several top co-occurrence clusters appeared linked to parvovirus B19, influenza, CMV and Epstein-Barr virus. A later analysis found that TCR association rates varied across HLA loci, with DRB1 alleles showing the most associated TCRs and HLA-C alleles the fewest. According to the authors, the approach could potentially be generalized to other disease states and immunological phenotypes. Presence/absence analyses assumed roughly uniform sequencing depth across donors, an assumption that may not hold. An earlier analysis of 587 of the donors showed that most TCR beta V segments appeared in productive rearrangements either about 87% or about 30% of the time, which broadly matched IMGT annotations. Correlated functional status among segregating V segments might reflect linkage disequilibrium, but an unknown experimental factor could not be ruled out. V-gene and J-gene trimming of TCR beta chains was associated with a missense DCLRE1C variant in a later genetic analysis, and the association was replicated in an independent cohort. The sequencing pipeline was judged likely to have produced a cluster of highly shared sequence variants as a technical artifact.

Relative to germline, V is 5 bases shorter and J is 2 bases shorter, with 16 bases between their ends. Including the terminal cysteine and phenylalanine, the CDR3 comprises 15 residues. Just CDR3 DNA is preserved here, 45 bases in frame from base 1. The germline V gene provides CDR1 SQVTM and CDR2 ANQGSEA. The source material was PBMCs. The chain is encoded by TRBV29-1 joined to TRBJ1-3; the D gene is not confidently resolved. This clonotype originated in a woman in her twenties or thirties in good health and CMV-seropositive. The DNA reads TGCAGCGTTTCGGGAGGGTCAGAACCTGGAAACACCATATATTTT. It encodes CSVSGGSEPGNTIYF. With all but the CDR3 taken from the reference TRBV29-1 and TRBJ1-3 genes, the full variable domain is: SAVISQKPSRDICQRGTSLTIQCQVDSQVTMMFWYRQQPGQSLTLIATANQGSEATYESGFVIDKFPISRPNLTFSTLTVSNMSPEDSSIYLCSVSGGSEPGNTIYFGEGSWLTVV.